This T cell receptor (beta chain) was found in a study of vaccination and CD4 T cells after COVID-19. Overall study context: Post-COVID draws followed diagnosis by a median roughly 100 days (range 35 to 161). From HCoV-229E, HCoV-OC43, HCoV-NL63 and SARS-CoV-2, overlapping spike peptides were used to stimulate the cells.

Treatment specified: approximately nine-day PBMC culture with coronavirus spike peptide pools or control peptides (ViraFEST assay). Samples of CD4+ T cells were obtained from the unexposed donor before the COVID-19 pandemic (2011-2018). Losses at the gene ends were 1 base for V and 4 bases for J; bases not matched to a gene: 7. Germline V gene lookup returns CDR1 SGHAT and CDR2 FQNNGV. The CDR3 is 16 residues long. Overall study results and limits: Of the reactive clones in convalescent patients, a median approximately 89% showed up only post-vaccination.

The study sequenced cultured CD4+ T cell DNA using the Oncomine TCR Beta short-read assay. DNA came from CD4+ T cells after culture. Using its own MiXCR run on the PCR reads, TCRdb lists one record per CDR3 protein. This table has over 5,500 distinct CDR3 sequences, roughly 49% appearing once. Regarding this clonotype: The antigen is undetermined.

This sequence was found in a human donor in good health. Sequences were obtained from CD4+ T cells from blood, cultured in vitro. V gene TRBV11-2 combines with J gene TRBJ2-5, with 9 bases matching TRBD1. CDR3: CASSLGGQGFRETQYF. CDR3 sequence (DNA): TGTGCCAGCAGCTTAGGCGGACAGGGGTTCCGAGAGACCCAGTACTTC.